These 10 T cell receptor beta chains came from one sample sequenced in a study of blood T cell repertoires in COVID-19. Data came from immunoSEQ multiplex PCR; TCRdb stores just in-frame clones and leaves some out. The sample consists of about 46,000 clones, 70% to 90% of them appearing once. Sequenced material: peripheral blood. These receptors were collected from a man aged 50-59 years with active COVID-19.

The rearrangement joins TRBV11-3 to TRBJ2-1, with 16 positions matching TRBD2. The V segment lost 0 bases and the J segment 10 bases; nucleotides outside the gene matches: 0. The CDR3 runs to 15 residues. Germline V gene lookup returns CDR1 SGHNT and CDR2 YENEEA. CDR3 sequence (DNA): TGTGCCAGCAGCTTAGAGGGACTAGCGGGGGGGGAGCAGTTCTTC. Protein sequence: CASSLEGLAGGEQFF.

In its sample, this clone was seen once. This rearrangement joins TRBV5-6 to TRBJ2-7; maybe TRBD2 (6 bases). Germline V gene lookup returns CDR1 SGHDT and CDR2 YYEEEE. V was shortened by 0 bases and J by 4 bases, with 8 bases between the two germline ends. The CDR3 consists of 13 residues. CDR3 residues: CASSLGGGYEQYF. The CDR3 nucleotides read TGTGCCAGCAGCTTGGGAGGAGGGTACGAGCAGTACTTC.

The gene calls are TRBV30 and TRBJ1-3, with a possible D match to TRBD1 (6 bases). The ends were cut back, 8 bases at V and 0 bases at J, with 11 bases in the middle. The CDR3 has 13 residues. The V gene's germline CDR1 is GTSNPN and CDR2 SVGIG (reference sequence). The CDR3 protein is CASTGISGNTIYF. The CDR3 DNA reads as TGTGCCAGCACAGGGATCTCTGGAAACACCATATATTTT.

The rearrangement links TRBV2 to TRBJ1-6; TRBD1 is a possible D gene (5 bases). CDR1 and CDR2 (germline): SNHLY, FYNNEI. V was pared by 2 bases and J by 10 bases, with 12 bases between. The CDR3 runs to 14 residues. The CDR3 sequence is CASSEQDWGSPLHF. For the CDR3, the DNA is TGTGCCAGCAGTGAACAGGATTGGGGCTCACCCCTCCACTTT.

The CDR3 region is CASSTRDRPYEQYF. The CDR3 DNA reads as TGTGCCAGTAGTACCCGGGACAGGCCCTACGAGCAGTACTTC. V and J are TRBV19 and TRBJ2-7; 8 nucleotides align to TRBD1. The CDR3 is 14 amino acids. Germline CDR1 LNHDA, CDR2 SQIVND (reference sequence). V dropped 4 bases and J dropped 2; count of bases not matched to a gene: 4.

This clone was seen just once. J is TRBJ1-3 and V is TRBV7-6; D unclear. Germline-derived CDR1 and CDR2 are SGHVS and FNYEAQ. This CDR3 contains 12 residues. Trimming removed 5 bases at V and 4 bases at J, with 6 bases between. In DNA form, the CDR3 reads TGTGCCAGCAGCCCCCCGGGAAACACCATATATTTT. Protein: CASSPPGNTIYF.

Regarding this clone: The identical CDR3 is also encoded by other nucleotide sequences in the sample. The chain carries TRBV28 and TRBJ2-2; D gene unclear. Germline values: CDR1 MDHEN, CDR2 SYDVKM. The CDR3 totals 14 residues. V lost 2 bases and J 1 base, leaving 5 bases between the germline ends. CDR3 in DNA: TGTGCCAGCAGTTTAGGCGGGAACACCGGGGAGCTGTTTTTT. Its protein is CASSLGGNTGELFF.

The chain is built from TRBV28 and TRBJ2-7; possibly TRBD1 for D (7 bases). Germline V lookup: CDR1 MDHEN, CDR2 SYDVKM. This CDR3 is 11 amino acids long. Trimming stripped 3 bases from V and 9 bases from J, with 9 bases between. CDR3 DNA: TGTGCCAGCAGTTTCCAGGGGGGGCAGTACTTC. Protein sequence: CASSFQGGQYF.

This chain links TRBV4-3 with TRBJ1-6; D uncertain. The CDR3 runs 15 residues. Trimming took 4 bases from V and 11 from J, leaving 18 bases between them. Germline V gives CDR1 LGHNA, CDR2 YSLEER. The CDR3 loop is CASSPVGGIGPPLHF. As DNA, the CDR3 is TGCGCCAGCAGCCCGGTAGGAGGAATTGGTCCACCCCTCCACTTT.

The rearrangement links TRBV28 to TRBJ2-1, with TRBD2 matching 16 bases. Germline-derived CDR1 and CDR2 are MDHEN and SYDVKM. The CDR3 is made up of 16 amino acids. V lost 7 bases to trimming and J lost 15 bases; unmatched junction nucleotides: 15. CDR3 in amino acids: CASTSEGTSGRAVPFF. The CDR3 DNA is TGTGCCAGCACCTCAGAGGGGACTAGCGGGAGGGCCGTCCCGTTCTTC.